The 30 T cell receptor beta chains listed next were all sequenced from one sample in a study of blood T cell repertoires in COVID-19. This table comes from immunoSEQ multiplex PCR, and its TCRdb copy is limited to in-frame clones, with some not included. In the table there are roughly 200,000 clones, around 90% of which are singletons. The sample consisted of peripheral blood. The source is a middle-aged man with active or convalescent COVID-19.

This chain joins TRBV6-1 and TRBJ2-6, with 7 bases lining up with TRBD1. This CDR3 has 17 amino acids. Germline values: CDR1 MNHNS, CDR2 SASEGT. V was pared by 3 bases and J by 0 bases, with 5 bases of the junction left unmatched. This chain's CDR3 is CASSEDRSGSGANVLTF. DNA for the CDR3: TGTGCCAGCAGTGAGGACAGGTCTGGCTCTGGGGCCAACGTCCTGACTTTC.

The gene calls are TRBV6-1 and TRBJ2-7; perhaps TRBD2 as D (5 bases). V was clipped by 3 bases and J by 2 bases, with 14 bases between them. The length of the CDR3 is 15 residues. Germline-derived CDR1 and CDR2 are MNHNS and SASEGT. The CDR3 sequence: CASSDRRKKPYEQYF. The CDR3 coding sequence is TGTGCCAGCAGTGATAGGAGGAAGAAGCCCTACGAGCAGTACTTC.

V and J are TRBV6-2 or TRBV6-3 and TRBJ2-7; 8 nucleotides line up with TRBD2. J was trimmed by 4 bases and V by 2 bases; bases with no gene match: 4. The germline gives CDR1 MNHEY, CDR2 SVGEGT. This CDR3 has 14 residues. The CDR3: CASSYGSGGYEQYF. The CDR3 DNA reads TGTGCCAGCAGTTACGGGAGCGGGGGATACGAGCAGTACTTC.

The CDR3 nucleotides read TGTGCCAGTAGTAAGGGGGCGGTGAACGAAAAACTGTTTTTT. It is translated as CASSKGAVNEKLFF. The chain uses TRBV19 and TRBJ1-4; TRBD1 matches at 7 bases. The trim removed 4 bases at V and 8 bases at J, leaving 7 bases unmatched. CDR3 length: 14 amino acids. The V gene's germline CDR1 is LNHDA and CDR2 SQIVND (reference sequence).

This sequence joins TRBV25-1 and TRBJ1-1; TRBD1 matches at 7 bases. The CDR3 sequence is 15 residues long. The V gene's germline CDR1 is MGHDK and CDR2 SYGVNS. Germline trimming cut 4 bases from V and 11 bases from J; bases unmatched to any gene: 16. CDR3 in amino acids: CASSGGWDEGAGAFF. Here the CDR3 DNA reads TGTGCCAGCAGTGGGGGTTGGGATGAGGGGGCTGGGGCTTTCTTT.

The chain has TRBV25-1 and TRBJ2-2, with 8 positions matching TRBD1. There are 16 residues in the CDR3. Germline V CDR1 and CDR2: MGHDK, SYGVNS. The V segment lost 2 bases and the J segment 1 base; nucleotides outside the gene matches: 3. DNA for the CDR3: TGTGCCAGCAGTGAACCGACAGGGGTGAACACCGGGGAGCTGTTTTTT. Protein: CASSEPTGVNTGELFF.

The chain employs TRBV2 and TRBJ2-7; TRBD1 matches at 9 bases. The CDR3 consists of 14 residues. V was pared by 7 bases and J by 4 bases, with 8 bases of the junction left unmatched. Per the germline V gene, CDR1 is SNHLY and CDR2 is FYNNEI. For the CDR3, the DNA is TGTGCCAGCAACGCATACAGGGGGCCTTACGAGCAGTACTTC. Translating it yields CASNAYRGPYEQYF.

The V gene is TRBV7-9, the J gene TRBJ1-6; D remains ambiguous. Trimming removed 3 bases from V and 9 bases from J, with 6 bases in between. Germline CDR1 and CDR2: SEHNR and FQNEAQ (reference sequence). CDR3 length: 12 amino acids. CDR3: CASSFELSPLHF. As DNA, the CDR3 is TGTGCCAGCAGCTTCGAGCTTTCACCCCTCCACTTT. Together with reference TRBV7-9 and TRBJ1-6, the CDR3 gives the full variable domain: DTGVSQNPRHKITKRGQNVTFRCDPISEHNRLYWYRQTLGQGPEFLTYFQNEAQLEKSRLLSDRFSAERPKGSFSTLEIQRTEQGDSAMYLCASSFELSPLHFGNGTRLTVT.

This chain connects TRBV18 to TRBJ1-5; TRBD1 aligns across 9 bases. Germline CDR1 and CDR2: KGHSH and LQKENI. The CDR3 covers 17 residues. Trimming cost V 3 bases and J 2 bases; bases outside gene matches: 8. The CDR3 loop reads CASSPTGQGIGNQPQHF. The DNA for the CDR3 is TGTGCCAGCTCACCGACGGGACAGGGTATTGGCAATCAGCCCCAGCATTTT.

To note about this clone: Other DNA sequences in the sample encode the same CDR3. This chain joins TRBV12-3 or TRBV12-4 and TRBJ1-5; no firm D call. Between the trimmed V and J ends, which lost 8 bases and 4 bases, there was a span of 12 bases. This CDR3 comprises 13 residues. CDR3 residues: CASSLLANQPQHF. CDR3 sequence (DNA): TGTGCCAGCTCCCTTTTGGCTAATCAGCCCCAGCATTTT.

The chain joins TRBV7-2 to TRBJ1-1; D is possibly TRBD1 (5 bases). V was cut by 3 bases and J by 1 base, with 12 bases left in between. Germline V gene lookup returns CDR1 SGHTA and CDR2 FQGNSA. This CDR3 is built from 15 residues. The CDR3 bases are TGTGCCAGCAGCTTTTCTGCAGGGCGGAACACTGAAGCTTTCTTT. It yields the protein CASSFSAGRNTEAFF.

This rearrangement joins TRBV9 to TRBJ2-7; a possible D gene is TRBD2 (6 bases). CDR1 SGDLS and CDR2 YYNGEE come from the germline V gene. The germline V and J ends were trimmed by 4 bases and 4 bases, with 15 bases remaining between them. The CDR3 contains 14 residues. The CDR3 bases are TGTGCCAGCAGCTCGGGACTTGTGCCTTACGAGCAGTACTTC. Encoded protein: CASSSGLVPYEQYF.

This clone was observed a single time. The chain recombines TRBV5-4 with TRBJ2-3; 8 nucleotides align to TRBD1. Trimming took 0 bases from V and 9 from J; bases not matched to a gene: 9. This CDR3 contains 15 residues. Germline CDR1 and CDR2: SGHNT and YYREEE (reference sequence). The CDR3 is CASSLAPTGEITQYF. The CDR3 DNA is TGTGCCAGCAGCTTGGCTCCGACAGGGGAAATCACGCAGTATTTT.

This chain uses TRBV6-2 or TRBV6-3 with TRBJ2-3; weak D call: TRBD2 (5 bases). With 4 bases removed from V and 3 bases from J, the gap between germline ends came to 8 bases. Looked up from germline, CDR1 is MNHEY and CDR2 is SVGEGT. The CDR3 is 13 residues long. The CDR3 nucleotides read TGTGCCAGCAGTTCCCCGGGAACAGATACGCAGTATTTT. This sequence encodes CASSSPGTDTQYF.

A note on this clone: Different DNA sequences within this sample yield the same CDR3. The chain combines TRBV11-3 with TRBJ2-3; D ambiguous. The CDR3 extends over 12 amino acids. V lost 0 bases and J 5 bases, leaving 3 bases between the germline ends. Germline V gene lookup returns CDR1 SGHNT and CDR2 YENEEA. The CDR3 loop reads CASSLDRDTQYF. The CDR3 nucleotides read TGTGCCAGCAGCTTAGACCGAGATACGCAGTATTTT.

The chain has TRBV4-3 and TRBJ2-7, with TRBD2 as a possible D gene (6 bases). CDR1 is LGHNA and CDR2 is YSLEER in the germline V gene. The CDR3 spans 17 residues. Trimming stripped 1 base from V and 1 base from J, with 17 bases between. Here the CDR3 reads CASSQVSGGGLSYEQYF. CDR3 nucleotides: TGCGCCAGCAGCCAAGTGTCCGGGGGAGGTTTGTCCTACGAGCAGTACTTC.

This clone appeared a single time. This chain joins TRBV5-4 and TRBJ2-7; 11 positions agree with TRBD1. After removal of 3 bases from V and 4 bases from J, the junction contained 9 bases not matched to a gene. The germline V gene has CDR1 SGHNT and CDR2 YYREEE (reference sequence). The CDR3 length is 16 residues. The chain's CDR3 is CASSSLRDRGVYEQYF. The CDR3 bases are TGTGCCAGCAGCTCACTCCGGGACAGGGGGGTATACGAGCAGTACTTC.

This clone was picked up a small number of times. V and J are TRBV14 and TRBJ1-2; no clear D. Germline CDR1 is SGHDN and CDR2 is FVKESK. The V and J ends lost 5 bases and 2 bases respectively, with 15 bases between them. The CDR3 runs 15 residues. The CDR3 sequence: CASSSRAGWNYGYTF. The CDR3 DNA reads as TGTGCCAGCAGCTCGCGGGCAGGATGGAACTATGGCTACACCTTC.

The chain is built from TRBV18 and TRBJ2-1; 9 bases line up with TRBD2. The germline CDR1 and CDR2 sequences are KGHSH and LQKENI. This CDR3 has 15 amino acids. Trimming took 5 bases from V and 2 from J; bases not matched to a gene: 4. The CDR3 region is CASSLRLAAYNEQFF. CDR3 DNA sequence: TGTGCCAGCTCATTACGACTAGCGGCCTACAATGAGCAGTTCTTC. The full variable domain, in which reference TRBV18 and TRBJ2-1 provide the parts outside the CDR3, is NAGVMQNPRHLVRRRGQEARLRCSPMKGHSHVYWYRQLPEEGLKFMVYLQKENIIDESGMPKERFSAEFPKEGPSILRIQQVVRGDSAAYFCASSLRLAAYNEQFFGPGTRLTVL.

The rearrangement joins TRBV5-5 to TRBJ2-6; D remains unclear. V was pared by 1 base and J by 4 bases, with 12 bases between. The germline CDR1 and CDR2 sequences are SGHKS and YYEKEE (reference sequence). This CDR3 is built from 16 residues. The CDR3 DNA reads TGTGCCAGCAGCTTGTGGCCGTCAATAGGGGCCAACGTCCTGACTTTC. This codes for CASSLWPSIGANVLTF.

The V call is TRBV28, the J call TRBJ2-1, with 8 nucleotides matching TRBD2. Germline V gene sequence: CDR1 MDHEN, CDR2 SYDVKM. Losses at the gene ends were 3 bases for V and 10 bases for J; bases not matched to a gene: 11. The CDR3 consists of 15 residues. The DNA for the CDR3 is TGTGCCAGCAGTTTCTTCCCGGGGGGGCTAAAGGAGCAGTTCTTC. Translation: CASSFFPGGLKEQFF.

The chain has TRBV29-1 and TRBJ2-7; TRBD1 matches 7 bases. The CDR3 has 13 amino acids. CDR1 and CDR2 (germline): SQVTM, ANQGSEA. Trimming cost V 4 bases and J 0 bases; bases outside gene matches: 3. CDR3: CSVVAGGSYEQYF. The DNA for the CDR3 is TGCAGCGTTGTGGCAGGGGGCTCCTACGAGCAGTACTTC.

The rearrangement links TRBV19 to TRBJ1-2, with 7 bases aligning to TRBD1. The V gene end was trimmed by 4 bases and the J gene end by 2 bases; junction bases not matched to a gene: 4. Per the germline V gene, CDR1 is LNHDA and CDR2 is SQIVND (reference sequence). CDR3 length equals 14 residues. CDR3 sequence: CASSRDSLNYGYTF. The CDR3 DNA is TGTGCCAGTAGTAGGGACAGCCTGAACTATGGCTACACCTTC.

CDR3 sequence reads: CASSLRGSNQPQHF. The DNA of the CDR3 is TGTGCCAGCAGTTTACGGGGGAGCAATCAGCCCCAGCATTTT. The chain couples TRBV27 to TRBJ1-5, with D possibly being TRBD1 (5 bases). The CDR3 spans 14 residues. The V gene's germline CDR1 is MNHEY and CDR2 SMNVEV (reference sequence). With 2 bases removed from V and 1 base from J, the gap between germline ends came to 6 bases.

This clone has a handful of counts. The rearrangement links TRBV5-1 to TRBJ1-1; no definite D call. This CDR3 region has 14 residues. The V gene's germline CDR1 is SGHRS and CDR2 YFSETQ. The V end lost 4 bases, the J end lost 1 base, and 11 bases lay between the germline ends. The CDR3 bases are TGCGCCAGCAGCATGACACAGACGAACACTGAAGCTTTCTTT. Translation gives CASSMTQTNTEAFF.

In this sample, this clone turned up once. The CDR3 protein is CARSPRTGAAYEQYF. CDR3 DNA sequence: TGTGCCAGAAGCCCTCGGACAGGTGCTGCCTACGAGCAGTACTTC. The chain links TRBV5-3 to TRBJ2-7; 7 nucleotides line up with TRBD1. TRBV5-3 belongs to the ORF category, with a function that is uncertain. The ends lost 4 bases at V and 2 bases at J; junction bases unmatched: 9. The CDR3 extends over 15 amino acids.

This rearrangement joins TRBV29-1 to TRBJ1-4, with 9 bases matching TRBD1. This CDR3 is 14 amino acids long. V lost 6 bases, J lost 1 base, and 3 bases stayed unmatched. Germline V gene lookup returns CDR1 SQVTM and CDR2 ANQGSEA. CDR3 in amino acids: CSVTGGGTNEKLFF. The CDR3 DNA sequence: TGCAGCGTGACAGGGGGGGGAACTAATGAAAAACTGTTTTTT.

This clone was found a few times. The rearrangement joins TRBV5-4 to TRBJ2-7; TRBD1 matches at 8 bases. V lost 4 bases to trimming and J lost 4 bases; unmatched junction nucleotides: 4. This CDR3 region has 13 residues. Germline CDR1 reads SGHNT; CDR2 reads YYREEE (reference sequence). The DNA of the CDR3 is TGTGCCAGCAGCACACGGACAGGGTACGAGCAGTACTTC. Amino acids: CASSTRTGYEQYF.

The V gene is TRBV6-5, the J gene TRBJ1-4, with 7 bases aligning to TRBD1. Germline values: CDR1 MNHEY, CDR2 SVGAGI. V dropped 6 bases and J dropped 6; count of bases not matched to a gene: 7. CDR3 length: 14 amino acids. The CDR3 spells CASSEDRLYEKLFF. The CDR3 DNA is TGTGCCAGCAGCGAGGACAGGTTGTATGAAAAACTGTTTTTT.

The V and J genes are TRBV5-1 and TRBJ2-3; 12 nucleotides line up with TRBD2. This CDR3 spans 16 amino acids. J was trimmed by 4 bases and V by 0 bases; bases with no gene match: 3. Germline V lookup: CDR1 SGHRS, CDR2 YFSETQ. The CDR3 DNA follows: TGCGCCAGCAGCTTGGTTCTAGCGGGGGGGGCAGATACGCAGTATTTT. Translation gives CASSLVLAGGADTQYF.